This TCR beta chain was retrieved from a study of blood T cell repertoires in COVID-19. Study overall: COVID-19 samples collected from the United States, Italy and Spain covered acute and convalescent phases.

This clone occurred once. Clones were sequenced by immunoSEQ multiplex PCR, and TCRdb holds only the in-frame ones, with some missing. The table shows under 150,000 clones, with roughly 90% occurring only once. The source of this sequence is a human donor in a cohort sampled during active COVID-19. Sequenced material: peripheral blood.

The CDR3 bases are TGTGCCAGCAGTTCGGACAGTTACACTGAAGCTTTCTTT. It specifies CASSSDSYTEAFF. The chain joins TRBV6-2 or TRBV6-3 to TRBJ1-1, with TRBD1 as a possible D gene (6 bases). The CDR3 sequence is 13 residues long. Trimming removed 4 bases from V and 3 bases from J, with 9 bases in between. The germline gives CDR1 MNHEY, CDR2 SVGEGT.